The source of this TCR beta chain is a study of T cell repertoires in cytomegalovirus infection. On the study more broadly: It can be stated that public TCR beta signatures indicated CMV infection as well as a matching HLA type.

Germline V gives CDR1 LNHDA, CDR2 SQIVND (reference sequence). The CDR3 spans 14 residues. After removal of 7 bases from V and 3 bases from J, the junction contained 8 bases not matched to a gene. This clonotype has a handful of counts. No antigen is known for it. TCRdb re-called the reads through MiXCR, storing one row per CDR3 protein. Seen here are about 60,000 distinct CDR3 sequences, 33% observed once, and the top ten hold about two thirds. Findings of the study overall: Cumulative frequency (of public TCR beta family members) identified carriers of CMV plus the relevant HLA. Clonotypes of TCR beta that were HLA-C-restricted and CMV-specific dominated the ex vivo response.

The chain couples TRBV19 to TRBJ1-2, with TRBD1 matching over 7 bases. This clonotype originated in a human donor in good health (CMV status not recorded). Some clones in this sample may be carry-over from other donors' samples. The sequencing input was PBMCs, sequenced either directly or after in vitro stimulation (not recorded which). CDR3 sequence (DNA): TGTGCCAGTACCCCGGACAGGTGGGACTATGGCTACACCTTC. This codes for CASTPDRWDYGYTF. Based on the CDR3 plus reference TRBV19 and TRBJ1-2, the full variable domain is DGGITQSPKYLFRKEGQNVTLSCEQNLNHDAMYWYRQDPGQGLRLIYYSQIVNDFQKGDIAEGYSVSREKKESFPLTVTSAQKNPTAFYLCASTPDRWDYGYTFGSGTRLTVV.